Ten or more counts support the clone carrying this TCR beta chain. The antigen is not known. TCRdb independently ran MiXCR on the 5' RACE reads; one entry per CDR3 protein. The data contain about 250,000 distinct CDR3 sequences, approximately 7.3% of them singletons. The CDR3 runs 20 residues. Germline V CDR1 and CDR2: SGHAT, FQDESV (reference sequence). The V gene end was trimmed by 1 base and the J gene end by 0 bases; junction bases not matched to a gene: 9. The data are from a study of identical twins. Findings and caveats of the study: Cord blood beta clonotypes present at high abundance carried fewer insertions; no such pattern appeared in memory repertoires.

These data also featured in a second study, about yellow fever vaccine responses in identical twins.

The rearrangement uses TRBV11-1 and TRBJ2-1; 13 bases fit TRBD2. The sequenced sample was CD8+ T cells sorted from blood. The clonotype was recovered from a woman aged 18-29 years in good health. This chain's CDR3 is CASSLVSGTSGTSSYNEQFF. As DNA, the CDR3 is TGTGCCAGCAGCTTAGTCAGCGGGACTAGCGGGACTAGCTCCTACAATGAGCAGTTCTTC.